What follows describes a single T cell receptor (beta chain). Its target is unknown. This sample was included in a study of blood T cells in healthy people across ages. A J-beta primer mix and a sample-barcoded 5' primer were used in a second PCR of about 7 to 12 cycles. TCRdb re-analysed the 5' RACE reads in MiXCR, keeping a single row per CDR3 protein. The sample records more than 1,400,000 distinct CDR3 sequences, approximately 40% being singletons. The germline gives CDR1 DFQATT, CDR2 SNEGSKA (reference sequence). Trimming cost V 6 bases and J 4 bases, with 23 bases left between them. This CDR3 has 16 amino acids. Study results and caveats: Per million T cells, the diversity of TCR beta decreased roughly linearly as age advanced. In the absence of known donor CMV status, changes in expanded clonotypes were possibly confounded.

The sequenced material came from blood. The clonotype originates from a woman between 18 and 30 years old in good health. The chain is built from TRBV20-1 and TRBJ2-3; D unresolved. The CDR3 spells CSAQRTAAWSSDTQYF. The DNA for the CDR3 is TGCAGTGCGCAAAGGACCGCCGCTTGGTCCTCAGATACGCAGTATTTT.